Listed below are T cell receptor beta chains from one sample, sequenced in a study of T cells in Graves' hyperthyroidism and ophthalmopathy. MiXCR, run by TCRdb on the multiplex PCR reads, gives a single entry per CDR3 protein. The sample includes around 570,000 distinct CDR3 sequences, just under 20% of them seen just once. Sequencing used blood. The receptors derive from a man aged 35-49 years with Graves' ophthalmopathy. CDR3s include the opening cysteine and the closing phenylalanine or tryptophan. Fields, in order: clone size, V gene, J gene, D gene, CDR3 protein, CDR3 DNA. The D gene is left open where the match is weak. The listing skips clone size in some rows; elsewhere it reads once, few, many or a size class.

size: few; V: TRBV5-1; J: TRBJ2-1; D: TRBD2; CDR3: CASSYSGGSEQFF; DNA: TGCGCCAGCAGCTATAGCGGGGGAAGTGAGCAGTTCTTC
size: many; V: TRBV12-3/TRBV12-4; J: TRBJ2-1; D: TRBD2; CDR3: CASSLALGLAGEGEQFF; DNA: TGTGCCAGCAGTTTAGCGCTAGGACTAGCGGGAGAAGGTGAGCAGTTCTTC
size: few; V: TRBV2; J: TRBJ1-1; D: NA; CDR3: CASRGGELNTEAFF; DNA: TGTGCCAGCAGGGGGGGGGAGTTGAACACTGAAGCTTTCTTT
size: NA; V: TRBV2; J: TRBJ2-1; D: NA; CDR3: CASSGDVYNEQFF; DNA: TGTGCCAGCAGTGGGGACGTTTACAATGAGCAGTTCTTC
size: NA; V: TRBV20-1; J: TRBJ1-1; D: NA; CDR3: CSVGKIAAFF; DNA: TGCAGTGTAGGAAAAATTGCGGCTTTCTTT
size: few; V: TRBV7-2; J: TRBJ1-1; D: NA; CDR3: CASSHPKFKNTEAFF; DNA: TGTGCCAGCAGCCATCCAAAATTCAAGAACACTGAAGCTTTCTTT
size: NA; V: TRBV12-3/TRBV12-4; J: TRBJ2-1; D: TRBD1; CDR3: CASSPPWTGANEQFF; DNA: TGTGCCAGCAGTCCTCCCTGGACAGGGGCCAATGAGCAGTTCTTC
size: many; V: TRBV20-1; J: TRBJ2-1; D: TRBD2; CDR3: CSARQRTSGGKGEQFF; DNA: TGCAGTGCTAGGCAAAGGACTAGCGGGGGGAAGGGGGAGCAGTTCTTC
size: NA; V: TRBV5-1; J: TRBJ2-5; D: TRBD2; CDR3: CASSYGTSVRQETQYF; DNA: TGCGCCAGCAGCTATGGGACTAGCGTCCGACAAGAGACCCAGTACTTC
size: few; V: TRBV19; J: TRBJ2-1; D: TRBD2; CDR3: CASSRPGQGLAGVRNEQFF; DNA: TGTGCCAGTAGCAGACCGGGACAGGGACTAGCGGGAGTAAGGAATGAGCAGTTCTTC
size: few; V: TRBV15; J: TRBJ2-3; D: NA; CDR3: CATSRDRGLSTDTQYF; DNA: TGTGCCACCAGCAGAGATCGGGGTCTGAGCACAGATACGCAGTATTTT
size: NA; V: TRBV20-1; J: TRBJ2-1; D: NA; CDR3: CSVRTSYNEQFF; DNA: TGCAGTGTACGGACATCCTACAATGAGCAGTTCTTC
size: many; V: TRBV2; J: TRBJ2-5; D: TRBD1; CDR3: CASNGDRGRGKYQETQYF; DNA: TGTGCCAGCAATGGCGACAGGGGCAGGGGGAAGTACCAAGAGACCCAGTACTTC
size: NA; V: TRBV20-1; J: TRBJ1-5; D: NA; CDR3: CSARDLQGNQPQHF; DNA: TGCAGTGCTAGGGACTTACAGGGAAATCAGCCCCAGCATTTT
size: few; V: TRBV27; J: TRBJ2-1; D: NA; CDR3: CASSPPGTIRFYNEQFF; DNA: TGTGCCAGCAGTCCACCGGGGACGATTCGGTTTTACAATGAGCAGTTCTTC
size: few; V: TRBV24-1; J: TRBJ2-1; D: TRBD1; CDR3: CATSDLVTGGHEQFF; DNA: TGTGCCACCAGTGATTTGGTGACAGGGGGTCATGAGCAGTTCTTC
size: many; V: TRBV28; J: TRBJ2-7; D: NA; CDR3: CASSPPRGTGEQYF; DNA: TGTGCCAGCAGTCCTCCTCGGGGTACGGGCGAGCAGTACTTC
size: few; V: TRBV5-1; J: TRBJ2-5; D: TRBD1; CDR3: CASSKGQGGQETQYF; DNA: TGCGCCAGCAGCAAAGGACAGGGGGGCCAAGAGACCCAGTACTTC
size: once; V: TRBV28; J: TRBJ1-5; D: NA; CDR3: CASRDSSGGALGNQPQHF; DNA: TGTGCCAGCAGAGACTCCTCGGGGGGGGCACTGGGCAATCAGCCCCAGCATTTT
size: NA; V: TRBV18; J: TRBJ1-3; D: NA; CDR3: CASSPQGLGSGNTIYF; DNA: TGTGCCAGCTCACCACAGGGTTTGGGCTCTGGAAACACCATATATTTT
size: few; V: TRBV14; J: TRBJ1-4; D: NA; CDR3: CASREIVTNEKLFF; DNA: TGTGCCAGCAGGGAAATAGTAACTAATGAAAAACTGTTTTTT
size: many; V: TRBV20-1; J: TRBJ2-7; D: TRBD2; CDR3: CSARETGGPYEQYF; DNA: TGCAGTGCTAGAGAAACGGGAGGGCCGTACGAGCAGTACTTC
size: many; V: TRBV28; J: TRBJ2-7; D: TRBD2; CDR3: CASIPGTSGRVNEQYF; DNA: TGTGCCAGCATCCCCGGGACTAGCGGGAGAGTCAACGAGCAGTACTTC
size: many; V: TRBV28; J: TRBJ2-7; D: TRBD2; CDR3: CASRPSGISYEQYF; DNA: TGTGCCAGCAGACCGAGCGGGATCTCCTACGAGCAGTACTTC
size: few; V: TRBV5-6; J: TRBJ1-5; D: NA; CDR3: CASSLEAGWDQPQHF; DNA: TGTGCCAGCAGCTTGGAGGCAGGGTGGGATCAGCCCCAGCATTTT
size: NA; V: TRBV3-1; J: TRBJ2-7; D: TRBD1; CDR3: CASSPPWTGERSNEQYF; DNA: TGTGCCAGCAGCCCCCCCTGGACAGGGGAAAGGAGCAACGAGCAGTACTTC
size: many; V: TRBV20-1; J: TRBJ2-2; D: NA; CDR3: CSARVGGSGELFF; DNA: TGCAGTGCTAGAGTGGGTGGTTCCGGGGAGCTGTTTTTT
size: few; V: TRBV6-1; J: TRBJ1-2; D: NA; CDR3: CASRTLGGQRGYTF; DNA: TGTGCCAGCAGGACCCTTGGGGGCCAGAGGGGCTACACCTTC
size: NA; V: TRBV2; J: TRBJ1-2; D: NA; CDR3: CASSVGAGYTF; DNA: TGTGCCAGCAGTGTGGGGGCTGGCTACACCTTC
size: few; V: TRBV12-3/TRBV12-4; J: TRBJ1-5; D: NA; CDR3: CASSRNVGNQPQHF; DNA: TGTGCCAGCAGCAGGAACGTGGGGAATCAGCCCCAGCATTTT
size: NA; V: TRBV5-1; J: TRBJ2-7; D: NA; CDR3: CASSFRQTSYEQYF; DNA: TGCGCCAGCAGCTTCAGACAGACCTCCTACGAGCAGTACTTC
size: NA; V: TRBV11-2; J: TRBJ1-2; D: TRBD1; CDR3: CASSLPGQGAYGYTF; DNA: TGTGCCAGCAGCTTACCGGGACAGGGGGCCTATGGCTACACCTTC
size: NA; V: TRBV9; J: TRBJ2-2; D: TRBD2; CDR3: CASSVAGLAGAPGELFF; DNA: TGTGCCAGCAGCGTAGCTGGGCTAGCGGGAGCCCCCGGGGAGCTGTTTTTT
size: many; V: TRBV10-1; J: TRBJ2-7; D: NA; CDR3: CASSGVGPSPRHEQYF; DNA: TGCGCCAGCAGCGGAGTCGGACCATCCCCTCGACACGAGCAGTACTTC
size: many; V: TRBV2; J: TRBJ2-1; D: NA; CDR3: CASSLPSSYNEQFF; DNA: TGTGCCAGCAGTTTACCGAGCTCCTACAATGAGCAGTTCTTC
size: NA; V: TRBV4-1; J: TRBJ2-7; D: TRBD2; CDR3: CASSQDGGRAYEQYF; DNA: TGCGCCAGCAGCCAAGACGGCGGGAGGGCCTACGAGCAGTACTTC
size: NA; V: TRBV28; J: TRBJ1-5; D: NA; CDR3: CASTHGGQNSNQPQHF; DNA: TGTGCCAGCACGCACGGTGGGCAGAATAGCAATCAGCCCCAGCATTTT
size: NA; V: TRBV3-1; J: TRBJ1-2; D: NA; CDR3: CASSQGLRGGYTF; DNA: TGTGCCAGCAGCCAGGGTCTCAGGGGTGGCTACACCTTC
size: many; V: TRBV2; J: TRBJ1-1; D: NA; CDR3: CASKGKTGNTEAFF; DNA: TGTGCCAGCAAGGGAAAGACAGGGAACACTGAAGCTTTCTTT
size: few; V: TRBV18; J: TRBJ2-1; D: TRBD2; CDR3: CASSPGTSGLYNEQFF; DNA: TGTGCCAGCTCACCTGGGACTAGCGGCCTTTACAATGAGCAGTTCTTC
size: many; V: TRBV6-2/TRBV6-3; J: TRBJ1-1; D: TRBD1; CDR3: CASTAGGLNTEAFF; DNA: TGTGCCAGCACGGCAGGGGGGTTGAACACTGAAGCTTTCTTT
size: once; V: TRBV12-3/TRBV12-4; J: TRBJ1-2; D: NA; CDR3: CASSFFSKGGDGYTF; DNA: TGTGCCAGCAGTTTTTTCTCCAAAGGGGGAGATGGCTACACCTTC
size: NA; V: TRBV5-4; J: TRBJ1-6; D: NA; CDR3: CASSLQTGGHSPLHF; DNA: TGTGCCAGCAGCCTCCAGACAGGAGGGCATTCACCCCTCCACTTT
size: NA; V: TRBV20-1; J: TRBJ1-6; D: NA; CDR3: CSARENTNSPLDF; DNA: TGCAGTGCTAGAGAAAACACTAATTCACCCCTCGACTTT
size: few; V: TRBV6-5; J: TRBJ2-1; D: TRBD2; CDR3: CASSYELAGTNEQFF; DNA: TGTGCCAGCAGTTACGAACTAGCGGGCACCAATGAGCAGTTCTTC
size: NA; V: TRBV5-4; J: TRBJ2-3; D: TRBD2; CDR3: CASSLRLAGGGTDTQYF; DNA: TGTGCCAGCAGCCTAAGACTAGCGGGAGGGGGCACAGATACGCAGTATTTT
size: NA; V: TRBV29-1; J: TRBJ2-3; D: NA; CDR3: CSVEEGFGTDTQYF; DNA: TGCAGCGTTGAGGAGGGGTTTGGCACAGATACGCAGTATTTT
size: few; V: TRBV29-1; J: TRBJ2-3; D: TRBD2; CDR3: CSVDGGAGGADTQYF; DNA: TGCAGCGTTGACGGAGGGGCGGGGGGGGCAGATACGCAGTATTTT
size: NA; V: TRBV5-6; J: TRBJ1-4; D: NA; CDR3: CASSFEAGIEKLFF; DNA: TGTGCCAGCAGCTTCGAGGCAGGCATTGAAAAACTGTTTTTT
size: once; V: TRBV12-3/TRBV12-4; J: TRBJ1-1; D: NA; CDR3: CASSFLTSNPFF; DNA: TGTGCCAGCAGTTTCCTAACTTCAAACCCTTTCTTT
size: few; V: TRBV5-1; J: TRBJ2-7; D: NA; CDR3: CASSLAGVGYEQYF; DNA: TGCGCCAGCAGCTTGGCAGGGGTGGGCTACGAGCAGTACTTC
size: NA; V: TRBV5-1; J: TRBJ2-7; D: TRBD2; CDR3: CASSSSRDYPPDGYEQYF; DNA: TGCGCCAGCAGCTCGAGCCGGGACTACCCACCCGACGGCTACGAGCAGTACTTC
size: few; V: TRBV18; J: TRBJ2-7; D: NA; CDR3: CASSPAGDYEQYF; DNA: TGTGCCAGCTCACCAGCAGGGGACTACGAGCAGTACTTC
size: many; V: TRBV3-1; J: TRBJ2-1; D: NA; CDR3: CASSTHPNEQFF; DNA: TGTGCCAGCAGCACCCATCCCAATGAGCAGTTCTTC